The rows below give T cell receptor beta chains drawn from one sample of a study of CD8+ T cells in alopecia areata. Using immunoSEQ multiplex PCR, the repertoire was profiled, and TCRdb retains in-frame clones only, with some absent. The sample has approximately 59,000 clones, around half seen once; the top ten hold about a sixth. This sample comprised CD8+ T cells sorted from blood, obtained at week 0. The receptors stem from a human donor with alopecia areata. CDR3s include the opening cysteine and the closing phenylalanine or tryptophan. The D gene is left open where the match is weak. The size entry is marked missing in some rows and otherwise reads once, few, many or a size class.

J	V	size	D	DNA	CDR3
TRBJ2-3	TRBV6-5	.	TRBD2	TGTGCCAGCAGTTACTCGAGTAGCGGGAGAGTAGATACGCAGTATTTT	CASSYSSSGRVDTQYF
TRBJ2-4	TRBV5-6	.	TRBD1	TGTGCCAGCAGCTCGGACAGGCGACAAAAAAACATTCAGTACTTC	CASSSDRRQKNIQYF
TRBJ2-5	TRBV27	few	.	TGTGCCAGCAGGTCCCCAAAAGAGACCCAGTACTTC	CASRSPKETQYF
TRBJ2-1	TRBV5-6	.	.	TGTGCCAGCAGCTTTAACTCGGGGCCCAATGAGCAGTTCTTC	CASSFNSGPNEQFF
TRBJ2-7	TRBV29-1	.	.	TGCAGCGTTGAAGCACAGGACAGAAGAGACGAGCAGTACTTC	CSVEAQDRRDEQYF
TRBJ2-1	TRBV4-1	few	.	TGTGCCAGCAGCCAAGAGGGGGGGACAGCTTACAATGAGCAGTTCTTC	CASSQEGGTAYNEQFF
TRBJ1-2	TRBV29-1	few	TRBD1	TGCAGCGCAATAGGGACAGGGGAGGACGGCTACACCTTC	CSAIGTGEDGYTF
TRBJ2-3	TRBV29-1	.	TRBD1	TGCAGCTTCTTACAGGGGAGCACAGATACGCAGTATTTT	CSFLQGSTDTQYF
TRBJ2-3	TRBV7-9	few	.	TGTGCCAGCAGCTTGGACTCAGGGTTGGATACGCAGTATTTT	CASSLDSGLDTQYF
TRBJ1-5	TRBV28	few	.	TGTGCCAGCAGCACCAGGGGTTGGAACCAGCCCCAGCATTTT	CASSTRGWNQPQHF
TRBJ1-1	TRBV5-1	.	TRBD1	TGCGCCAGCAGCGCCTCCGGGACAGGGATGAACACTGAAGCTTTCTTT	CASSASGTGMNTEAFF
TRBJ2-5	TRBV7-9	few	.	TGTGCCAGCAGCTCACCTGGACTCCCAACCCAGTACTTC	CASSSPGLPTQYF
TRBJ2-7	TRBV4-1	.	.	TGCGCCAGCAGCCAAGTTCAGGACGTCTACGAGCAGTACTTC	CASSQVQDVYEQYF
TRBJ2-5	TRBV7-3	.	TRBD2	TGTGCCAGCAGCTTCACGGGGGGAGTGCAGGAGACCCAGTACTTC	CASSFTGGVQETQYF
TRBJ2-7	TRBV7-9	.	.	TGTGCCATCCTGACAGGGAGGACCTACGAGCAGTACTTC	CAILTGRTYEQYF
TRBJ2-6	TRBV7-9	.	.	TGTGCCAGCAGCTTAGGACTGTTGGGGAGCTCTGGGGCCAACGTCCTGACTTTC	CASSLGLLGSSGANVLTF